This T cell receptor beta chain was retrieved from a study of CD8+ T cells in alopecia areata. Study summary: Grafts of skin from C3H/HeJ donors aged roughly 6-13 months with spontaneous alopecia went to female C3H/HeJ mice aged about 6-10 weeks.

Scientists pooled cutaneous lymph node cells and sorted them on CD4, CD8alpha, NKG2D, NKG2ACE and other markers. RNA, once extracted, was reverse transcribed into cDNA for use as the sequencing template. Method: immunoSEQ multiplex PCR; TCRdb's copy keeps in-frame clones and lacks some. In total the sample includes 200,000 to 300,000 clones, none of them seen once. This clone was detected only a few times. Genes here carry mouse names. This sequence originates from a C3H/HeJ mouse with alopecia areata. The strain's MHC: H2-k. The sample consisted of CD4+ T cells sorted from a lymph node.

The CDR3 spells CTCSGLGGRGAEQFF. The CDR3 DNA, read in part, is TGCACCTGCAGTGGACTGGGGGGGCGCGGTGCT. The rearrangement joins TRBV1 to TRBJ2-1; 12 bases are a match to TRBD2. The read ends 4 residues before the CDR3 terminus; that terminus is restored from the germline J gene. The CDR3 consists of 15 residues. Germline V lookup: CDR1 NSQYPW, CDR2 LRSPGD (reference sequence). Unmatched junction bases numbered 4, after V lost 4 bases and J lost 6 bases.